This TCR beta chain is from a study of blood T cell repertoires in COVID-19. Study in general: From the United States, Italy and Spain came samples of acute and convalescent COVID-19. Sources were T cells, B-cell-depleted T cells, or PBMCs; the material itself was cDNA or gDNA.

As handled by the study authors: Amplification of reference gene primers provided the estimated nucleated cell counts. Assay: immunoSEQ multiplex PCR; the TCRdb copy retains only in-frame clones and omits some. V, J and clone size reflect that table, while D and trimming were determined from the DNA. Of some 200,000 clones in the sample, 84% were seen once. The CDR3 covers 16 residues. Germline trimming cut 1 base from V and 2 bases from J; bases unmatched to any gene: 8. The germline V gene has CDR1 SGHTA and CDR2 FQGNSA. Sequenced material: peripheral blood. The rearrangement links TRBV7-2 to TRBJ2-7; 7 nucleotides match TRBD1. The receptor was isolated from a woman aged 80 or over with COVID-19, enrolled during active disease. CDR3 residues: CASSLVSGGLPYEQYF. As DNA, the CDR3 is TGTGCCAGCAGCTTAGTATCAGGGGGTCTTCCCTACGAGCAGTACTTC.